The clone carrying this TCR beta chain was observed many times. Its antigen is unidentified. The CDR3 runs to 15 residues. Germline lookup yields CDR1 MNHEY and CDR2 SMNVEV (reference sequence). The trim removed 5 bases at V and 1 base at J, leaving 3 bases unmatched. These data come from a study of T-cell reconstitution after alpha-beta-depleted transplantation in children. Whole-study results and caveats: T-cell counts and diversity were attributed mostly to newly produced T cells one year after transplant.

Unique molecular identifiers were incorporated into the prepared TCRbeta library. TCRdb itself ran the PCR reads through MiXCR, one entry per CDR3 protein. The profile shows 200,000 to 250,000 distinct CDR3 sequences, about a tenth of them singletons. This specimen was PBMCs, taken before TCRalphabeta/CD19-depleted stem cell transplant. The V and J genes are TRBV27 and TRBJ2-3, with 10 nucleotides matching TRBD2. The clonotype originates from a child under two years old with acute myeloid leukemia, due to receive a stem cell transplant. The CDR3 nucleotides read TGTGCCAGCAGTCCTGGACTAGCGGGCACAGATACGCAGTATTTT. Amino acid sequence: CASSPGLAGTDTQYF.